The 3 T cell receptor beta chains below come from one sample, sequenced in a study of siplizumab effects on memory and regulatory T cells. The protocol was immunoSEQ multiplex PCR, while the TCRdb copy is restricted to in-frame clones and leaves out a portion. Of under 110,000 clones in the sample, 92% were seen once. The source material was non-Treg CD4+ T cells sorted from blood. These receptors were obtained from a human donor in good health.

This clone was counted once. This chain uses TRBV6-1 with TRBJ1-5; TRBD1 agrees at 11 bases. The CDR3 is made up of 15 amino acids. The V gene's germline CDR1 is MNHNS and CDR2 SASEGT. J was trimmed by 6 bases and V by 6 bases; bases with no gene match: 7. CDR3 nucleotide sequence: TGTGCCAGCAGACACGGACAGGGGGCAGGTCAGCCCCAGCATTTT. Translating it yields CASRHGQGAGQPQHF.

This clone was seen once. The V call is TRBV19, the J call TRBJ2-5; D is tentatively TRBD1 or TRBD2 (5 bases each). The CDR3 runs 16 residues. The V and J ends lost 3 bases and 1 base respectively, with 15 bases between them. Looked up from germline, CDR1 is LNHDA and CDR2 is SQIVND (reference sequence). CDR3 in DNA: TGTGCCAGTAGTATCGGGGCTGGGCAAATCCAAGAGACCCAGTACTTC. It is translated as CASSIGAGQIQETQYF.

The V call is TRBV5-5, the J call TRBJ2-3; a weak D match, TRBD2 (5 bases). This CDR3 contains 14 residues. V was shortened by 0 bases and J by 0 bases, with 5 bases between the two germline ends. Germline V gene sequence: CDR1 SGHKS, CDR2 YYEKEE (reference sequence). This CDR3 reads CASSLGGSTDTQYF. The CDR3 coding sequence is TGTGCCAGCAGCTTGGGAGGGAGCACAGATACGCAGTATTTT.